This paragraph covers one T cell receptor beta chain sequence. This entry belongs to a study of blood T cell repertoires in COVID-19. Study details: In each case, the material was cDNA or gDNA derived from T cells, B-cell-depleted T cells, or PBMCs.

CDR3 length: 13 amino acids. The V end lost 6 bases, the J end lost 2 bases, and 11 bases lay between the germline ends. Germline V lookup: CDR1 MNHEY, CDR2 SVGAGI. Per the original methods: It was from reference gene primer amplification that nucleated cell counts were estimated. The table came from immunoSEQ multiplex PCR; TCRdb's copy has only in-frame clones and leaves some out. D and trimming come from the DNA, and the V and J calls and clone size come from that table. This table has about 280,000 clones, approximately 86% appearing once. The sequenced sample was peripheral blood. The rearrangement joins TRBV6-5 to TRBJ2-7, with no clear D. The sequence derives from a woman aged 25 to 39 who had recovered from COVID-19. CDR3 sequence (DNA): TGTGCCAGCAGAACCCAGGCCACCTACGAGCAGTACTTC. Translated, it gives CASRTQATYEQYF.